These 32 T cell receptor beta chains originate from one sample sequenced in a study of glioma-infiltrating T cells. Using RNA template, CDR3s of TCR alpha and beta were amplified with iRepertoire arm-PCR. TCRdb redid the calling of the multiplex PCR reads with MiXCR, one entry per CDR3 protein. The sample records tens of thousands of distinct CDR3 sequences, 20% to 25% being singletons. Sequencing input: glioma tissue, nonneoplastic brain tissue, or PBMCs (not recorded which). The receptors were sampled from a human donor with low-grade glioma or glioblastoma, undergoing nonglioma brain surgery, or in good health (not recorded which).

This clonotype was counted ten times or more. The chain combines TRBV18 with TRBJ2-5; 7 bases are a match to TRBD1. CDR3 length: 13 residues. The trim removed 3 bases at V and 2 bases at J, leaving 0 bases unmatched. Germline loops: CDR1 KGHSH, CDR2 LQKENI. CDR3 coding DNA: TGTGCCAGCTCACCGGGACAGCAAGAGACCCAGTACTTC. It is translated as CASSPGQQETQYF.

This clonotype was counted at least ten times. As DNA, the CDR3 is TGTGCCAGCAGTGTCGGGTTGGTTATCGGAAACATTCAGTACTTC. Translation: CASSVGLVIGNIQYF. J is TRBJ2-4 and V is TRBV2; D unclear. The CDR3 length is 15 residues. The V gene lost 4 bases and the J gene lost 6 bases, with 16 bases spanning the gap. Germline assignment: CDR1 SNHLY and CDR2 FYNNEI.

On this clonotype: A read error is possible here, since a much larger clone lies one base away. The CDR3: CASGSRLGPEAFF. CDR3 sequence (DNA): TGTGCCAGCGGCTCCCGTTTGGGCCCTGAAGCTTTCTTT. The chain combines TRBV7-2 with TRBJ1-1; no clear D gene. The V gene's germline CDR1 is SGHTA and CDR2 FQGNSA. The CDR3 loop spans 13 amino acids. V lost 8 bases to trimming and J lost 6 bases, with 16 bases between them. The entire variable domain, with the rest obtained from reference TRBV7-2 and TRBJ1-1, is as follows: GAGVSQSPSNKVTEKGKDVELRCDPISGHTALYWYRQSLGQGLEFLIYFQGNSAPDKSGLPSDRFSAERTGGSVSTLTIQRTQQEDSAVYLCASGSRLGPEAFFGQGTRLTVV.

About this clonotype: The junction does not match germline at one end; this may be a read error. V and J are TRBV20-1 and TRBJ2-5; TRBD2 matches 14 bases. The germline gives CDR1 DFQATT, CDR2 SNEGSKA (reference sequence). The CDR3 spans 18 residues. CDR3 in DNA: TGCAGTGCTAGCCGGATTACCGGGACTAGCGGGAGCCAAGAGACCGAGCACTTC. It codes for CSASRITGTSGSQETEHF.

This clonotype was counted at least ten times. The chain carries TRBV5-1 and TRBJ2-7; D is unresolved. Trimming shortened V by 6 bases and J by 1 base, and 11 bases separated the two germline ends. The CDR3 contains 13 residues. CDR1 and CDR2 from the germline V gene are SGHRS and YFSETQ. In DNA form, the CDR3 reads TGCGCCAGCACCCCAGATGAATCCTACGAGCAGTACTTC. This translates into CASTPDESYEQYF.

On this clonotype: Germline and junction disagree at one end, which may indicate a read error. This sequence joins TRBV2 and TRBJ2-1; no reliable D call. CDR3 length: 14 amino acids. CDR1 and CDR2 (germline): SNHLY, FYNNEI. CDR3 in DNA: TGTGCCAACAGTGTCACGGTCAATGGGAATGAGCAGTTCTTC. It encodes CANSVTVNGNEQFF.

The sample holds many counts of this clonotype. The chain joins TRBV27 to TRBJ2-7, with 8 bases matching TRBD2. CDR3 length equals 16 residues. V shed 5 bases, J shed 0 bases, and the junction held 9 bases outside the gene matches. CDR1 and CDR2 from the germline V gene are MNHEY and SMNVEV (reference sequence). Here the CDR3 reads CASSARTSSSSYEQYF. CDR3 DNA: TGTGCCAGCAGTGCACGGACTAGCTCGAGCTCCTACGAGCAGTACTTC.

This clonotype was seen more than once but under ten times. The rearrangement joins TRBV2 to TRBJ2-1; possibly TRBD2 for D (5 bases). CDR1 and CDR2 (germline): SNHLY, FYNNEI. There are 12 residues in the CDR3. The V gene lost 8 bases and the J gene lost 13 bases, with 18 bases spanning the gap. The CDR3 is CASSPLRTGQFF. In DNA, the CDR3 is TGTGCCAGCTCCCCCCTTCGGACTGGACAGTTCTTC.

This sequence joins TRBV4-2 and TRBJ2-1; perhaps TRBD2 as D (6 bases). The CDR3 runs 13 residues. The germline V gene has CDR1 LGHNA and CDR2 YNFKEQ. Trimming stripped 5 bases from V and 2 bases from J, with 7 bases between. The chain's CDR3 is CASSGRTYNEQFF. The CDR3, as DNA: TGTGCCAGCAGCGGGAGGACCTACAATGAGCAGTTCTTC.

This clonotype was picked up many times. The J gene is TRBJ1-2, the V gene TRBV5-4, with 8 positions matching TRBD1. The CDR3 has 12 residues. Germline V gene sequence: CDR1 SGHNT, CDR2 YYREEE (reference sequence). After removal of 4 bases from V and 7 bases from J, the junction contained 3 bases not matched to a gene. Here the CDR3 reads CASSRDRTGYTF. The DNA for the CDR3 is TGTGCCAGCAGCAGGGACAGGACTGGCTACACCTTC.

There are a few counts of this clonotype. This rearrangement joins TRBV5-1 to TRBJ2-7, with D possibly matching TRBD1 (5 bases). In germline, CDR1 is SGHRS, CDR2 YFSETQ. Trimming shortened V by 0 bases and J by 7 bases, and 8 bases separated the two germline ends. The CDR3 runs 12 residues. For the CDR3, the DNA is TGCGCCAGCAGCTTGGAAGGGGTGGAGCAGTACTTC. Its translation: CASSLEGVEQYF.

Within the sample, this clonotype is medium-sized. The V call is TRBV20-1, the J call TRBJ1-1; 10 bases agree with TRBD1. Germline-derived CDR1 and CDR2 are DFQATT and SNEGSKA (reference sequence). CDR3 length: 17 residues. J lost 0 bases, V lost 5 bases, and 12 bases had no gene match. CDR3 protein: CSAPLRDRGRMNTEAFF. In nucleotides, the CDR3 is TGCAGTGCTCCTCTAAGGGACAGGGGAAGGATGAACACTGAAGCTTTCTTT.

This chain links TRBV4-1 with TRBJ2-5; the match to TRBD2 covers 11 bases. The CDR3 contains 16 residues. With V trimmed by 3 bases and J by 3 bases, 6 bases remained unmatched. Per germline, CDR1 MGHRA and CDR2 YSYEKL. DNA of the CDR3: TGCGCCAGCAGCCATTGGGGGGGACTAGCGGAAGAGACCCAGTACTTC. Its translation is CASSHWGGLAEETQYF.

For this clonotype: Mismatch with germline at one junction end may stem from a read error. DNA for the CDR3: TGTGCCATCAGTAATATCCCCCGAAAGGAGATATATGGCTACACCTTC. Translation: CAISNIPRKEIYGYTF. The V and J genes are TRBV27 and TRBJ1-2; no reliable D call. Per the germline V gene, CDR1 is MNHEY and CDR2 is SMNVEV (reference sequence). The CDR3 totals 16 residues.

Concerning this clonotype: A much larger clone sits a single nucleotide away, making a read error possible. V is TRBV29-1 and J is TRBJ2-7; D is possibly TRBD1 or TRBD2 (5 bases each). V was pared by 7 bases and J by 3 bases, with 7 bases between. The germline gives CDR1 SQVTM, CDR2 ANQGSEA. CDR3 length equals 10 residues. CDR3 residues: CSAGSYEQYF. Here the CDR3 DNA reads TGCAGCGCAGGGAGCTACGAGCAGTACTTC.

By share, this clonotype counts as medium-sized. The CDR3 DNA sequence: TGTGCCAGCAGTTCCCCAGATACGCAGTATTTT. Amino acids: CASSSPDTQYF. The chain employs TRBV28 and TRBJ2-3; D remains ambiguous. Germline CDR1 is MDHEN and CDR2 is SYDVKM. Trimming shortened V by 4 bases and J by 4 bases, and 3 bases separated the two germline ends. The CDR3 has 11 amino acids.

On this clonotype itself: The junction does not match germline at one end; this may be a read error. The chain combines TRBV7-2 with TRBJ2-5; 14 positions match TRBD2. This CDR3 contains 16 residues. Germline CDR1 reads SGHTA; CDR2 reads FQGNSA. The CDR3 region has the DNA TGTGCCGGCAGCTTAGGGACTAGCGGGGGACAAGAGACCCAGTACTTC. It encodes CAGSLGTSGGQETQYF.

By share of the sample, this clonotype is medium-sized. The chain employs TRBV6-1 and TRBJ1-6; D is ambiguous. Trimming shortened V by 3 bases and J by 6 bases, and 0 bases separated the two germline ends. Germline CDR1 and CDR2: MNHNS and SASEGT. The CDR3 sequence is 11 residues long. The CDR3 nucleotides are TGTGCCAGCAGTGATAATTCACCCCTCCACTTT. Amino acid sequence: CASSDNSPLHF.

There are many counts of this clonotype. V and J are TRBV6-1 and TRBJ2-3, with 7 bases matching TRBD1. Germline V CDR1 and CDR2: MNHNS, SASEGT. The length of the CDR3 is 14 residues. With 5 bases clipped from V and 1 base from J, the junction kept 3 bases outside the gene matches. The CDR3 nucleotides are TGTGCCAGCAGTCCGAGGGGGCGCACAGATACGCAGTATTTT. This encodes CASSPRGRTDTQYF.

This clonotype was observed a handful of times. V usage is TRBV4-1 and J usage is TRBJ2-7, with D perhaps TRBD1 or TRBD2 (6 bases each). The CDR3 is 16 amino acids. V lost 1 base and J lost 7, with 20 bases in between. In germline, CDR1 is MGHRA, CDR2 YSYEKL. CDR3 nucleotide sequence: TGCGCCAGCAGCCAAGGACAGGTCGGGGGTTACGAGGAGCAGTACTTC. Encoded protein: CASSQGQVGGYEEQYF.

There are many counts of this clonotype. The rearrangement links TRBV6-1 to TRBJ1-2; TRBD1 agrees at 8 bases. This CDR3 is built from 12 residues. J lost 7 bases, V lost 6 bases, and 4 bases had no gene match. Germline CDR1 and CDR2: MNHNS and SASEGT. CDR3 protein: CASRQDRGGYTF. CDR3 sequence (DNA): TGTGCCAGCAGACAAGACAGGGGTGGCTACACCTTC.

This clonotype has more than one count but fewer than ten. The CDR3: CASRAGGVGLTQETQYF. The CDR3 DNA reads TGCGCCAGCAGGGCAGGTGGAGTAGGTCTTACCCAAGAGACCCAGTACTTC. The genes are TRBV5-1 and TRBJ2-5; unclear D gene. The CDR3 covers 17 residues. Germline lookup yields CDR1 SGHRS and CDR2 YFSETQ. V dropped 5 bases and J dropped 1 base, with 21 bases sitting between them.

V usage is TRBV20-1 and J usage is TRBJ2-1, with TRBD2 matching over 7 bases. The CDR3 consists of 14 residues. Germline V gives CDR1 DFQATT, CDR2 SNEGSKA (reference sequence). The V and J ends lost 6 bases and 6 bases, in that order; junction bases with no gene match: 11. The CDR3 is CSAPALARSNEQFF. The CDR3 nucleotides read TGCAGTGCCCCCGCACTAGCGAGGAGCAATGAGCAGTTCTTC.

This clonotype has a count of ten or more. The chain carries TRBV20-1 and TRBJ2-7; tentatively, D is TRBD2 (6 bases). CDR1 is DFQATT and CDR2 is SNEGSKA in the germline V gene (reference sequence). The CDR3 spans 14 residues. Trimming removed 3 bases from V and 3 bases from J, with 15 bases in between. The CDR3 sequence: CSARRSGFIYEQYF. The CDR3 DNA follows: TGCAGTGCTAGGAGGAGCGGGTTCATCTACGAGCAGTACTTC.

The chain carries TRBV3-1 and TRBJ1-6; D call uncertain. The germline CDR1 and CDR2 sequences are LGHDT and YNNKEL (reference sequence). The CDR3 covers 18 residues. V lost 1 base and J 9 bases, leaving 22 bases between the germline ends. DNA for the CDR3: TGTGCCAGCAGCCAAGTTTGGACCCAGGAGGGTTCGGCTTCACCCCTCCACTTT. Its protein is CASSQVWTQEGSASPLHF.

Only a few counts were recorded for this clonotype. DNA for the CDR3: TGTGCCAGCAGCTTAGTTCTCTGGGCCGAGCAGTACTTC. It encodes CASSLVLWAEQYF. The chain uses TRBV7-2 and TRBJ2-7; D gene ambiguous. V was cut by 1 base and J by 6 bases, with 10 bases left in between. Germline values: CDR1 SGHTA, CDR2 FQGNSA. The CDR3 has 13 residues.

There are many counts of this clonotype. This sequence joins TRBV7-2 and TRBJ2-3, with D perhaps TRBD2 (5 bases). Trimming removed 5 bases from V and 5 bases from J, with 17 bases in between. Germline-derived CDR1 and CDR2 are SGHTA and FQGNSA. The CDR3 is 15 amino acids. The CDR3 sequence is CASSPRGLAGDTQYF. As DNA, the CDR3 is TGTGCCAGCAGCCCCAGAGGGCTAGCCGGAGATACGCAGTATTTT. Full variable domain (outside the CDR3, taken from reference TRBV7-2 and TRBJ2-3): GAGVSQSPSNKVTEKGKDVELRCDPISGHTALYWYRQSLGQGLEFLIYFQGNSAPDKSGLPSDRFSAERTGGSVSTLTIQRTQQEDSAVYLCASSPRGLAGDTQYFGPGTRLTVL.

This clonotype came up a few times. This chain uses TRBV7-8 with TRBJ1-5; D is uncertain. The V end lost 2 bases, the J end lost 1 base, and 12 bases lay between the germline ends. The germline gives CDR1 SGHVS, CDR2 FQNEAQ. This CDR3 has 16 residues. CDR3 region: CASSLQSRVSNQPQHF. CDR3 bases: TGTGCCAGCAGCTTACAGTCTCGCGTAAGCAATCAGCCCCAGCATTTT.

This chain connects TRBV20-1 to TRBJ1-5; the match to TRBD1 covers 9 bases. The ends lost 0 bases at V and 8 bases at J; junction bases unmatched: 11. This CDR3 has 16 residues. Germline CDR1 reads DFQATT; CDR2 reads SNEGSKA (reference sequence). The CDR3 DNA reads TGCAGTGCTAGAGATTGGACCGGGACAGGGTCTAAGCCCCAGCATTTT. Amino acids: CSARDWTGTGSKPQHF.

This chain connects TRBV19 to TRBJ2-6; 11 nucleotides agree with TRBD1. The V segment lost 4 bases and the J segment 4 bases; nucleotides outside the gene matches: 6. Germline loops: CDR1 LNHDA, CDR2 SQIVND (reference sequence). CDR3 length equals 17 residues. The CDR3 loop is CASSTGQGAGGANVLTF. The CDR3 coding sequence is TGTGCCAGTAGTACCGGACAGGGGGCCGGGGGGGCCAACGTCCTGACTTTC.

This clonotype was observed at least ten times. This sequence joins TRBV12-3 or TRBV12-4 and TRBJ2-3, with TRBD1 matching 7 bases. The trim removed 6 bases at V and 2 bases at J, leaving 5 bases unmatched. This CDR3 has 14 amino acids. CDR3 sequence: CASRNRGSTDTQYF. The CDR3, as DNA: TGTGCCAGCAGGAACAGGGGATCCACAGATACGCAGTATTTT.

This clonotype was seen many times. The chain links TRBV25-1 to TRBJ2-3; D is possibly TRBD2 (6 bases). Trimming pared 1 base from V and 6 bases from J, leaving 8 bases between. The CDR3 has 13 amino acids. The germline gives CDR1 MGHDK, CDR2 SYGVNS. DNA of the CDR3: TGTGCCAGCAGTGAATTCGGGAGCGATACGCAGTATTTT. It is translated as CASSEFGSDTQYF.